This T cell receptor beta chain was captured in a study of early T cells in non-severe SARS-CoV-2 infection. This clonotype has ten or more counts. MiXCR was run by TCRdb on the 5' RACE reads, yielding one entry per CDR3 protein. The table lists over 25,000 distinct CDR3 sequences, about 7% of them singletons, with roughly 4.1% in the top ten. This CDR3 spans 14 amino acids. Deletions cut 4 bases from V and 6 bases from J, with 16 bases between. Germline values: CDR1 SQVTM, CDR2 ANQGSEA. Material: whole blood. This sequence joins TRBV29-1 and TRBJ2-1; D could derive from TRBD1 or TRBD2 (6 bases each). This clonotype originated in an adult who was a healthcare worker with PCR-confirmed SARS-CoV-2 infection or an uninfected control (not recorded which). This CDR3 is CSVVPDPGANEQFF. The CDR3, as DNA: TGCAGCGTTGTGCCAGACCCGGGGGCCAATGAGCAGTTCTTC.